This T cell receptor (beta chain) emerged from a study of T cell responses to AZD1222 COVID-19 vaccine. Points on this clone: Its matching antigen is unknown.

Repertoires were generated with immunoSEQ multiplex PCR, while TCRdb's copy carries only in-frame clones and drops some. The repertoire has some 110,000 clones, about 91% of them found once; the top ten carry 1.5% to 2%. Per germline, CDR1 MDHEN and CDR2 SYDVKM. V gave up 8 bases and J gave up 7 bases; unmatched junction bases: 12. This CDR3 has 15 residues. Study-wide results and limits: Recipients of AZD1222 seropositive at baseline numbered only 6 or 7. Repertoires were obtained only post-peak T cell response. Rises in breadth and depth of Spike-specific TCRs came after two AZD1222 doses. Reports say nearly half of spike-specific TCRs go after unmutated variant regions.

The sequence was collected from an adult who received the AZD1222 COVID-19 vaccine. This chain connects TRBV28 to TRBJ1-5; TRBD1 matches 9 bases. The starting material was peripheral blood, obtained 28 days after the second AZD1222 dose. CDR3 nucleotide sequence: TGTGCCAGCCAGTCGGGACAGGGATCGGGACAGCCCCAGCATTTT. This codes for CASQSGQGSGQPQHF.